These 29 T cell receptor beta chains originate from one sample sequenced in a study of T cell responses to AZD1222 COVID-19 vaccine. TCRdb's table, derived via immunoSEQ multiplex PCR, lists solely in-frame clones and lacks some. Altogether under 150,000 clones are present, 75% to 90% being singletons, with the ten largest covering roughly 2.4%. The sequencing here drew on peripheral blood, taken on day 0 of AZD1222 vaccination. The receptor set was obtained from an adult in good health.

The chain uses TRBV30 and TRBJ1-1; unclear D gene. V was trimmed by 3 bases and J by 1 base, leaving 12 bases between them. Germline values: CDR1 GTSNPN, CDR2 SVGIG (reference sequence). CDR3 length: 14 amino acids. In DNA form, the CDR3 reads TGTGCCTGGAGACGGCGAATCGGGAACACTGAAGCTTTCTTT. The encoded protein is CAWRRRIGNTEAFF.

V is TRBV27 and J is TRBJ2-5; D ambiguous. Trimming took 6 bases from V and 4 from J, leaving 18 bases between them. The germline gives CDR1 MNHEY, CDR2 SMNVEV (reference sequence). This CDR3 is built from 15 residues. For the CDR3, the DNA is TGTGCCAGCAGCGCCCTGGGTGCCATAGGAGAGACCCAGTACTTC. It specifies CASSALGAIGETQYF.

This clone was counted once. This chain links TRBV28 with TRBJ2-7, with 7 nucleotides matching TRBD1. Trimming took 8 bases from V and 2 from J; bases not matched to a gene: 0. This CDR3 spans 11 amino acids. The germline CDR1 and CDR2 sequences are MDHEN and SYDVKM. The CDR3 region is CASGTAYEQYF. The CDR3 bases are TGTGCCAGCGGGACAGCCTACGAGCAGTACTTC.

The rearrangement joins TRBV18 to TRBJ1-2; 11 bases line up with TRBD1. The CDR3 totals 15 residues. Unmatched junction bases numbered 4, after V lost 4 bases and J lost 3 bases. Per germline, CDR1 KGHSH and CDR2 LQKENI. CDR3 residues: CASSRRDRGDYGYTF. In DNA, the CDR3 is TGTGCCAGCTCACGCCGGGACAGGGGGGACTATGGCTACACCTTC.

The rearrangement joins TRBV7-2 to TRBJ2-1; 14 bases match TRBD2. The germline V gene encodes CDR1 SGHTA and CDR2 FQGNSA. The CDR3 runs 19 residues. Trimming took 1 base from V and 4 from J; bases not matched to a gene: 9. The CDR3 reads CASSLDPTRLAGGYNEQFF. The CDR3 DNA follows: TGTGCCAGCAGCTTAGACCCCACCAGACTAGCGGGAGGGTACAATGAGCAGTTCTTC. Full variable domain (outside the CDR3, taken from reference TRBV7-2 and TRBJ2-1): GAGVSQSPSNKVTEKGKDVELRCDPISGHTALYWYRQSLGQGLEFLIYFQGNSAPDKSGLPSDRFSAERTGGSVSTLTIQRTQQEDSAVYLCASSLDPTRLAGGYNEQFFGPGTRLTVL.

The chain is built from TRBV30 and TRBJ2-1; D not resolved. CDR3 length: 18 amino acids. Trimming took 6 bases from V and 0 from J, leaving 24 bases between them. The germline CDR1 and CDR2 sequences are GTSNPN and SVGIG (reference sequence). The CDR3 reads CACLNPGPPPGSYNEQFF. The CDR3 nucleotides read TGTGCCTGCCTTAACCCCGGGCCCCCACCGGGCTCCTACAATGAGCAGTTCTTC. Using reference TRBV30 and TRBJ2-1 for the parts outside the CDR3, the full variable domain is SQTIHQWPATLVQPVGSPLSLECTVEGTSNPNLYWYRQAAGRGLQLLFYSVGIGQISSEVPQNLSASRPQDRQFILSSKKLLLSDSGFYLCACLNPGPPPGSYNEQFFGPGTRLTVL.

This clone occurred once. The chain carries TRBV30 and TRBJ2-7; 10 positions agree with TRBD2. V was clipped by 4 bases and J by 4 bases; unmatched bases: 4. Germline CDR1 reads GTSNPN; CDR2 reads SVGIG (reference sequence). This CDR3 contains 13 residues. CDR3 sequence (DNA): TGTGCCTGGAAATTAGCGGGAGGTTACGAGCAGTACTTC. It yields the protein CAWKLAGGYEQYF. Looking up the rest from reference TRBV30 and TRBJ2-7 gives the full variable domain: SQTIHQWPATLVQPVGSPLSLECTVEGTSNPNLYWYRQAAGRGLQLLFYSVGIGQISSEVPQNLSASRPQDRQFILSSKKLLLSDSGFYLCAWKLAGGYEQYFGPGTRLTVT.

In DNA, the CDR3 is TGTGCCAGCAGTGATCAGGGGAGCTTGGCCTACAATGAGCAGTTCTTC. Its translation: CASSDQGSLAYNEQFF. The chain employs TRBV6-1 and TRBJ2-1; tentative D call: TRBD1 (6 bases). V shed 3 bases and J shed 2 bases, with 14 bases lying between them. The CDR3 length is 16 residues. CDR1 MNHNS and CDR2 SASEGT come from the germline V gene.

CDR3 nucleotides: TGTGCCAGCTCCCGCTGGCAGGGGCGGAACACTGAAGCTTTCTTT. As protein: CASSRWQGRNTEAFF. The chain recombines TRBV18 with TRBJ1-1; tentatively, D is TRBD1 (6 bases). Trimming cost V 6 bases and J 1 base, with 15 bases left between them. Per germline, CDR1 KGHSH and CDR2 LQKENI. This CDR3 region has 15 residues.

The CDR3 here is CASSYSSSYEQYF. DNA for the CDR3: TGTGCCAGCAGTTACTCGTCCTCCTACGAGCAGTACTTC. V is TRBV6-5 and J is TRBJ2-7; D unresolved. The germline CDR1 and CDR2 sequences are MNHEY and SVGAGI. Trimming took 0 bases from V and 0 from J, leaving 3 bases between them. The CDR3 extends over 13 amino acids.

This chain links TRBV6-4 with TRBJ1-2, with D unclear. Trimming shortened V by 2 bases and J by 4 bases, and 5 bases separated the two germline ends. This CDR3 is built from 12 residues. CDR1 and CDR2 from the germline V gene are MRHNA and SNTAGT. The CDR3 is CASSDRGYGYTF. The CDR3 DNA is TGTGCCAGCAGTGACCGAGGCTATGGCTACACCTTC.

The chain combines TRBV27 with TRBJ2-3; 10 nucleotides line up with TRBD2. Germline-derived CDR1 and CDR2 are MNHEY and SMNVEV (reference sequence). V lost 6 bases, J lost 5 bases, and 8 bases stayed unmatched. This CDR3 spans 15 amino acids. The CDR3 spells CASRESGRAGDTQYF. As DNA, the CDR3 is TGTGCCAGCAGGGAGAGCGGGAGGGCCGGAGATACGCAGTATTTT.

V and J are TRBV29-1 and TRBJ1-1; 11 bases line up with TRBD1. The CDR3 runs 14 residues. V lost 7 bases to trimming and J lost 1 base; unmatched junction nucleotides: 5. Germline V CDR1 and CDR2: SQVTM, ANQGSEA. The CDR3 DNA is TGCAGCGCACGGACAGGGGGCGGGAACACTGAAGCTTTCTTT. It translates to CSARTGGGNTEAFF.

The rearrangement links TRBV6-1 to TRBJ1-1; D is undetermined. This CDR3 contains 13 residues. Trimming took off 2 bases at V and 3 bases at J, with 7 bases between the two ends. CDR1 is MNHNS, CDR2 SASEGT, per germline. The CDR3 region is CASSENLHTEAFF. The CDR3 DNA sequence: TGTGCCAGCAGTGAAAACCTACACACTGAAGCTTTCTTT.

The J gene is TRBJ2-1, the V gene TRBV29-1, with D perhaps matching TRBD2 (6 bases). Germline CDR1 and CDR2: SQVTM and ANQGSEA. Deletions cut 8 bases from V and 5 bases from J, with 13 bases between. The CDR3 extends over 12 amino acids. CDR3 sequence (DNA): TGCAGCCTGTGGCGGGATAACAATGAGCAGTTCTTC. Its translation is CSLWRDNNEQFF.

The gene calls are TRBV7-2 and TRBJ2-3; D call uncertain. The germline V and J ends were trimmed by 3 bases and 1 base, with 8 bases remaining between them. The CDR3 is 14 amino acids. Per germline, CDR1 SGHTA and CDR2 FQGNSA. The CDR3 DNA follows: TGTGCCAGCAGCTTGCGACTCGGCACAGATACGCAGTATTTT. This encodes CASSLRLGTDTQYF.

The rearrangement links TRBV20-1 to TRBJ2-1, with D perhaps TRBD1 or TRBD2 (5 bases each). The germline V gene encodes CDR1 DFQATT and CDR2 SNEGSKA (reference sequence). V was clipped by 3 bases and J by 2 bases, with 11 bases between them. The CDR3 is 14 amino acids. The DNA for the CDR3 is TGCAGTGCTAGTATCTGGGACCCCTACAATGAGCAGTTCTTC. It specifies CSASIWDPYNEQFF.

The chain has TRBV29-1 and TRBJ2-7; 11 nucleotides line up with TRBD1. The CDR3 covers 14 residues. From germline, CDR1 is SQVTM and CDR2 ANQGSEA. Losses at the gene ends were 7 bases for V and 4 bases for J; bases not matched to a gene: 9. The CDR3 nucleotides are TGCAGCGCGGATTCCGGGACAGGGGGGTACGAGCAGTACTTC. This sequence encodes CSADSGTGGYEQYF.

This clone was detected once. J is TRBJ2-1 and V is TRBV28; D uncertain. CDR1 MDHEN and CDR2 SYDVKM come from the germline V gene. The CDR3 spans 14 residues. The germline V and J ends were trimmed by 10 bases and 2 bases, with 15 bases remaining between them. CDR3 in amino acids: CATQFPATYNEQFF. As DNA, the CDR3 is TGTGCCACCCAGTTTCCAGCAACCTACAATGAGCAGTTCTTC.

The chain is built from TRBV11-2 and TRBJ1-1; D call uncertain. Trimming pared 2 bases from V and 6 bases from J, leaving 7 bases between. This CDR3 contains 12 residues. Germline lookup yields CDR1 SGHAT and CDR2 FQNNGV. The DNA of the CDR3 is TGTGCCAGCAGCTTAATGAGGGCTGAAGCTTTCTTT. Translation: CASSLMRAEAFF.

The chain carries TRBV29-1 and TRBJ1-1; no clear D gene. Trimming stripped 6 bases from V and 0 bases from J, with 8 bases between. Germline V gene sequence: CDR1 SQVTM, CDR2 ANQGSEA. This CDR3 has 12 residues. The CDR3 loop is CSVQELNTEAFF. The DNA for the CDR3 is TGCAGCGTCCAAGAACTGAACACTGAAGCTTTCTTT.

The rearrangement links TRBV28 to TRBJ1-5, with 8 bases lining up with TRBD1. V lost 3 bases and J lost 0; bases outside the gene matches: 16. The CDR3 has 20 amino acids. Germline CDR1 is MDHEN and CDR2 is SYDVKM. The CDR3 reads CASSFPRPTGDKPSNQPQHF. CDR3 bases: TGTGCCAGCAGTTTCCCGCGGCCGACAGGGGACAAACCTAGCAATCAGCCCCAGCATTTT.

The chain couples TRBV20-1 to TRBJ1-5, with D possibly matching TRBD1 (6 bases). This CDR3 is 14 amino acids long. V gave up 3 bases and J gave up 6 bases, with 15 bases separating them. CDR1 and CDR2 from the germline V gene are DFQATT and SNEGSKA (reference sequence). In DNA, the CDR3 is TGCAGTGCTAGTCCACAAAAGGGGGTTCAGCCCCAGCATTTT. It yields the protein CSASPQKGVQPQHF.

The rearrangement joins TRBV7-8 to TRBJ2-7, with 11 bases identical to TRBD1. Germline lookup yields CDR1 SGHVS and CDR2 FQNEAQ. The CDR3 runs 16 residues. Losses at the gene ends were 7 bases for V and 0 bases for J; bases not matched to a gene: 8. The CDR3 nucleotides read TGTGCCAGCACCATCTTCGGGACAGGGGGCTCCTACGAGCAGTACTTC. This sequence encodes CASTIFGTGGSYEQYF.

V is TRBV14 and J is TRBJ1-6; 7 bases fit TRBD1. The germline V gene has CDR1 SGHDN and CDR2 FVKESK. The CDR3 covers 15 residues. Losses at the gene ends were 4 bases for V and 9 bases for J; bases not matched to a gene: 9. CDR3 bases: TGTGCCAGCAGCCCCCTCGGACAGGAAGGTTCACCCCTCCACTTT. Translated: CASSPLGQEGSPLHF.

This clone was seen only once. V gene TRBV5-1 combines with J gene TRBJ2-1; D is tentatively TRBD1 or TRBD2 (6 bases each). CDR1 and CDR2 from the germline V gene are SGHRS and YFSETQ. V lost 4 bases and J lost 2, with 16 bases in between. The CDR3 is made up of 16 amino acids. The CDR3 sequence: CASSPGAGGPYNEQFF. In nucleotides, the CDR3 is TGCGCCAGCAGCCCGGGGGCCGGGGGCCCCTACAATGAGCAGTTCTTC.

The rearrangement joins TRBV19 to TRBJ2-2, with 8 bases fitting TRBD2. J was trimmed by 4 bases and V by 0 bases; bases with no gene match: 7. Germline assignment: CDR1 LNHDA and CDR2 SQIVND (reference sequence). This CDR3 comprises 17 residues. CDR3 nucleotide sequence: TGTGCCAGTAGTATAGAATCCGGGAGGGCCCGCACCGGGGAGCTGTTTTTT. It encodes CASSIESGRARTGELFF.

V is TRBV27 and J is TRBJ1-5, with D maybe TRBD1 (6 bases). The CDR3 is 16 amino acids. Between the trimmed V and J ends, which lost 5 bases and 6 bases, there was a span of 20 bases. CDR1 is MNHEY, CDR2 SMNVEV, per germline (reference sequence). CDR3 in amino acids: CASSPFTGRVGQPQHF. CDR3 coding DNA: TGTGCCAGCAGTCCCTTCACAGGGCGGGTTGGTCAGCCCCAGCATTTT.

The chain couples TRBV13 to TRBJ2-1, with 10 bases lining up with TRBD2. The CDR3 runs to 15 residues. Germline V gives CDR1 PRHDT, CDR2 FYEKMQ (reference sequence). Trimming took 3 bases from V and 9 from J; bases not matched to a gene: 8. CDR3 sequence (DNA): TGTGCCAGCAGCTTGAAAACTAGCGGGACTAGTGAGCAGTTCTTC. Translation: CASSLKTSGTSEQFF. The variable domain in full, completed from reference TRBV13 and TRBJ2-1, reads AAGVIQSPRHLIKEKRETATLKCYPIPRHDTVYWYQQGPGQDPQFLISFYEKMQSDKGSIPDRFSAQQFSDYHSELNMSSLELGDSALYFCASSLKTSGTSEQFFGPGTRLTVL.